Below are 2 T cell receptor beta chains sequenced from a single sample in a study of TIL therapy for anti-PD-1-resistant metastatic lung cancer. The sample's time point: pre-treatment sample, taken before nivolumab and TIL therapy. Most excised metastases sampled were pleural nodules or supraclavicular lymph nodes. Sequencing used immunoSEQ v3. Repertoires were generated with immunoSEQ multiplex PCR, while TCRdb's copy carries only in-frame clones and drops some. This sample carries some 10,000 clones, around three fifths of them seen once, and the ten largest clones take about 12%. The sample was tumor tissue, taken at baseline. These receptors were collected from a person between 25 and 80 years old with non-small cell lung cancer.

This clone was seen a handful of times. This chain uses TRBV6-5 with TRBJ1-2; a possible D gene is TRBD1 (6 bases). The CDR3 spans 14 residues. Germline V gene sequence: CDR1 MNHEY, CDR2 SVGAGI. Trimming removed 4 bases at V and 8 bases at J, with 17 bases between. CDR3 bases: TGTGCCAGCAGTTCCGGGAGGGGGTCCCGGGGCTACACCTTC. It is translated as CASSSGRGSRGYTF.

The V gene is TRBV6-5, the J gene TRBJ2-3; 8 bases match TRBD2. Germline V gene lookup returns CDR1 MNHEY and CDR2 SVGAGI. V shed 2 bases and J 11 bases; nucleotides not matched to a gene: 9. The CDR3 runs to 14 residues. The CDR3 bases are TGTGCCAGCAGTTACAGCGGGAGTGGTTATAAGCAGTATTTT. Its translation: CASSYSGSGYKQYF.